The clone carrying this TCR beta chain was counted ten times or more. The antigen is undetermined. Germline CDR1 LNHNV, CDR2 YYDKDF (reference sequence). This CDR3 is built from 14 residues. The V and J ends lost 4 bases and 5 bases respectively, with 12 bases between them. This sample was included in a study of shared clonotypes between healthy human individuals. In the study's own analysis: Without quality scores, immunoSEQ junctional reads could not be filtered like full-length reads. Assay: immunoSEQ multiplex PCR; the TCRdb copy retains only in-frame clones and omits some. Clone size and V and J calls were adopted from that table, with D and trimming inferred from the DNA. The sample includes roughly 1,100,000 clones, roughly 70% of them seen just once. Study findings and constraints: Rarefaction gave evidence that sorted-subset sequencing remained incomplete despite large depth. Estimated clonotype richness was generally higher in naive than memory subsets. Clonotypes not shared had lower generation probabilities than those common to all four donors.

The sequencing sample was made of memory CD4+ T cells sorted from blood. Subset indicated: CD45RA-negative fraction. V is TRBV15 and J is TRBJ2-1, with TRBD2 as a possible D gene (5 bases). This TCR derives from a man between 18 and 29 years old in good health. CDR3 coding DNA: TGTGCCACCAGCAAATTGGCGGGTGACAATGAGCAGTTCTTC. It codes for CATSKLAGDNEQFF.